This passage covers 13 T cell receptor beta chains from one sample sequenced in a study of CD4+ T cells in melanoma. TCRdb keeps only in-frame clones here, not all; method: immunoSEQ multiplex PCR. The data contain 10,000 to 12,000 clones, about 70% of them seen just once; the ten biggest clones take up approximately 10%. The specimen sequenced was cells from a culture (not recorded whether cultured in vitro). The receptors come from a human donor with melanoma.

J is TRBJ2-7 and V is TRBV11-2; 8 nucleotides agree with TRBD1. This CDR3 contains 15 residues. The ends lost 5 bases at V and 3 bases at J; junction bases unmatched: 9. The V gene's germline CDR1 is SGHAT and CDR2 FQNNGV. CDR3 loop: CASSPIQGVLYEQYF. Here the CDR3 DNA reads TGTGCCAGCAGCCCAATACAGGGGGTTCTCTACGAGCAGTACTTC.

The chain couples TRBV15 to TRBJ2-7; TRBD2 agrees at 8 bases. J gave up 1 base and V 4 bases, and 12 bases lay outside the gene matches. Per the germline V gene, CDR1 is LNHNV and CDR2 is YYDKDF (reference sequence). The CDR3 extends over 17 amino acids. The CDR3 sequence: CATSTSQPGLGSYEQYF. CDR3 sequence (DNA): TGTGCCACCAGCACTTCACAACCGGGACTAGGATCCTACGAGCAGTACTTC.

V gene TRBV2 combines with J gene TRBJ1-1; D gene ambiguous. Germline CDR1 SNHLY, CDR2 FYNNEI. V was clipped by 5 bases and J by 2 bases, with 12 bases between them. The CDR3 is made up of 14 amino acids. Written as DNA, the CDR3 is TGTGCCAGCAGTCCCCAGGACTTAAACACTGAAGCTTTCTTT. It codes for CASSPQDLNTEAFF.

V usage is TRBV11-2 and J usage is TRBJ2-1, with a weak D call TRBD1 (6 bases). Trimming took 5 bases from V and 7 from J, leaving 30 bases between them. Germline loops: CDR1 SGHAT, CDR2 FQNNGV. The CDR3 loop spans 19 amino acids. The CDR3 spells CASSAQGKGGTLSGNEQFF. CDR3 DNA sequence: TGTGCCAGCAGCGCCCAGGGTAAGGGTGGGACACTATCAGGGAATGAGCAGTTCTTC.

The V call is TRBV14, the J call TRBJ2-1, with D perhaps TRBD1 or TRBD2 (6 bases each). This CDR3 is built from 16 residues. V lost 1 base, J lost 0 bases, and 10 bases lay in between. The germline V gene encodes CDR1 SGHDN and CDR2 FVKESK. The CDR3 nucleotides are TGTGCCAGCAGCCAAGTAGGGGGGCACTCCTACAATGAGCAGTTCTTC. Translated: CASSQVGGHSYNEQFF.

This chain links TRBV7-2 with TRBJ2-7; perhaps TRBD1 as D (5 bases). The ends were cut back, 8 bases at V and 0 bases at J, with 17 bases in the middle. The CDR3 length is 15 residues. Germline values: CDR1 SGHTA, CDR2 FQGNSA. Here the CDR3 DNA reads TGTGCCAGCTCCTCCTTGCGGCAGGGCTCCTACGAGCAGTACTTC. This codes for CASSSLRQGSYEQYF.

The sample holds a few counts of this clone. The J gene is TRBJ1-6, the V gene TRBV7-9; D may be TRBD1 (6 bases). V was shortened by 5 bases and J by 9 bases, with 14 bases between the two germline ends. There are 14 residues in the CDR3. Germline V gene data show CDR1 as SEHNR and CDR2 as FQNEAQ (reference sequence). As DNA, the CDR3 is TGTGCCAGCAGCCGAGGGGGGGTGGGTTCACCCCTCCACTTT. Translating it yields CASSRGGVGSPLHF.

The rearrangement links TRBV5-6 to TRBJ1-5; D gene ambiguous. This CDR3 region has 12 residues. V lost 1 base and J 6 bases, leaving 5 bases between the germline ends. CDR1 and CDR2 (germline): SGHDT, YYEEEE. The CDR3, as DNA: TGTGCCAGCAGCTTGTGGACTCAGCCCCAGCATTTT. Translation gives CASSLWTQPQHF.

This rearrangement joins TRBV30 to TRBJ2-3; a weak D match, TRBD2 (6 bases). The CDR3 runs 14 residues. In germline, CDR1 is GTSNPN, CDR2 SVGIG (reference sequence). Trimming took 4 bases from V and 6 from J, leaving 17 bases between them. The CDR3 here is CAWKVGRGYDTQYF. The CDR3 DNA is TGTGCCTGGAAAGTCGGGCGGGGATACGATACGCAGTATTTT.

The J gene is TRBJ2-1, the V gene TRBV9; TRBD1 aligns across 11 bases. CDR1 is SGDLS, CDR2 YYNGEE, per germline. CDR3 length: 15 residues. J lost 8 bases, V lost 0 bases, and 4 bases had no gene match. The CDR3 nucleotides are TGTGCCAGCAGCGTAGGGACAGGGGGCCTCTATGAGCAGTTCTTC. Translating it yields CASSVGTGGLYEQFF.

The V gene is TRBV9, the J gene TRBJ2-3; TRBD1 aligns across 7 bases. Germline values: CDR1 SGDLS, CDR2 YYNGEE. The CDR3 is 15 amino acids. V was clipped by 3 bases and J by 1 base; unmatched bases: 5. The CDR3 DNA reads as TGTGCCAGCAGCGCACAGGGGAGCGGCACAGATACGCAGTATTTT. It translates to CASSAQGSGTDTQYF.

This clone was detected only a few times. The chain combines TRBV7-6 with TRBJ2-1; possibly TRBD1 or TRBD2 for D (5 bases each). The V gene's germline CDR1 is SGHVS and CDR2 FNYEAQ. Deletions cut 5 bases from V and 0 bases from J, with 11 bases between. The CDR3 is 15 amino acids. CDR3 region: CASSLSGGSYNEQFF. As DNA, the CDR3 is TGTGCCAGCAGCCTCAGTGGGGGCTCCTACAATGAGCAGTTCTTC. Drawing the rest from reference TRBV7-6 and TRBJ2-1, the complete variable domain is GAGVSQSPRYKVTKRGQDVALRCDPISGHVSLYWYRQALGQGPEFLTYFNYEAQQDKSGLPNDRFSAERPEGSISTLTIQRTEQRDSAMYRCASSLSGGSYNEQFFGPGTRLTVL.

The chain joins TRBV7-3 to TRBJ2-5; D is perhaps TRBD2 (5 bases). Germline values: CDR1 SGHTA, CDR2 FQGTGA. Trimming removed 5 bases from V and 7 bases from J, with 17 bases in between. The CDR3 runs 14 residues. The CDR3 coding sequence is TGTGCCAGCAGCCCAGACCCCGGGAAGGGGACCCAGTACTTC. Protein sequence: CASSPDPGKGTQYF.